Below are 22 T cell receptor beta chains sequenced from a single sample in a study of shared clonotypes between healthy human individuals. TCRdb's table, derived via immunoSEQ multiplex PCR, lists solely in-frame clones and lacks some. The data hold nearly 1,000,000 clones, with approximately 76% observed a single time. Source material: memory CD4+ T cells sorted from blood. Subset denoted: CD45RA-negative fraction. These receptors all stem from a man aged 18 to 29 in good health.

With respect to this clone: Additional DNA sequences in this sample encode the identical CDR3. This chain uses TRBV18 with TRBJ2-3; no definite D call. Germline CDR1 KGHSH, CDR2 LQKENI. Trimming pared 3 bases from V and 3 bases from J, leaving 10 bases between. CDR3 length: 14 amino acids. The CDR3, as DNA: TGTGCCAGCTCACCCCAGCGAGGTACAGATACGCAGTATTTT. Its protein is CASSPQRGTDTQYF.

The gene calls are TRBV13 and TRBJ2-3; D may be TRBD2 (6 bases). V shed 1 base and J shed 1 base, with 12 bases lying between them. This CDR3 has 16 amino acids. Germline V gene lookup returns CDR1 PRHDT and CDR2 FYEKMQ (reference sequence). The CDR3 region is CASSLAGGVGTDTQYF. The CDR3 coding sequence is TGTGCCAGCAGCTTAGCCGGCGGGGTGGGCACAGATACGCAGTATTTT.

V and J are TRBV5-6 and TRBJ1-1, with TRBD1 matching over 9 bases. Germline-derived CDR1 and CDR2 are SGHDT and YYEEEE. The V gene end was trimmed by 4 bases and the J gene end by 0 bases; junction bases not matched to a gene: 7. This CDR3 spans 16 amino acids. This CDR3 reads CASSAGTGKVNTEAFF. The CDR3 DNA reads as TGTGCCAGCAGCGCCGGGACAGGGAAAGTGAACACTGAAGCTTTCTTT.

This clone was seen a handful of times. The same CDR3 arises from other DNA sequences in this sample as well. The rearrangement links TRBV30 to TRBJ1-1; D is ambiguous. Between the trimmed V and J ends, which lost 1 base and 1 base, there was a span of 7 bases. The V gene's germline CDR1 is GTSNPN and CDR2 SVGIG (reference sequence). The CDR3 totals 13 residues. In DNA, the CDR3 is TGTGCCTGGAGTGGGCAGGCGAACACTGAAGCTTTCTTT. It translates to CAWSGQANTEAFF.

The V and J genes are TRBV7-9 and TRBJ2-3; tentatively, D is TRBD2 (6 bases). V was cut by 5 bases and J by 2 bases, with 14 bases left in between. Germline CDR1 reads SEHNR; CDR2 reads FQNEAQ (reference sequence). The CDR3 totals 15 residues. As DNA, the CDR3 is TGTGCCAGCAGCACCAGCGGGTCCTTCACAGATACGCAGTATTTT. Its translation: CASSTSGSFTDTQYF.

This chain uses TRBV7-2 with TRBJ2-1, with 7 bases matching TRBD2. The CDR3 contains 15 residues. Germline CDR1 reads SGHTA; CDR2 reads FQGNSA. Losses at the gene ends were 6 bases for V and 4 bases for J; bases not matched to a gene: 9. The CDR3 DNA reads as TGTGCCAGCAGTCGGGACTACACTCCTTACAATGAGCAGTTCTTC. Amino acids: CASSRDYTPYNEQFF.

This clone was observed a handful of times. The genes are TRBV28 and TRBJ2-1, with TRBD2 as a possible D gene (6 bases). V was trimmed by 2 bases and J by 5 bases, leaving 19 bases between them. Germline CDR1 MDHEN, CDR2 SYDVKM. There are 17 residues in the CDR3. This CDR3 reads CASSLLGLPGPNNEQFF. Here the CDR3 DNA reads TGTGCCAGCAGTTTACTGGGACTGCCGGGACCCAACAATGAGCAGTTCTTC.

The V and J genes are TRBV27 and TRBJ2-2; 7 nucleotides align to TRBD2. This CDR3 region has 16 residues. Germline V gene data show CDR1 as MNHEY and CDR2 as SMNVEV (reference sequence). The junction had 11 bases not matched to a gene; V was cut back by 2 bases and J by 8 bases. Here the CDR3 reads CASSLAGRALNGELFF. CDR3 in DNA: TGTGCCAGCAGTTTAGCGGGGAGGGCCCTCAATGGGGAGCTGTTTTTT.

V gene TRBV28 combines with J gene TRBJ2-7, with 8 bases that match TRBD1. The CDR3 contains 15 residues. The germline V gene encodes CDR1 MDHEN and CDR2 SYDVKM. V dropped 3 bases and J dropped 3; count of bases not matched to a gene: 7. The CDR3 sequence is CASSFRQGALYEQYF. The CDR3 DNA is TGTGCCAGCAGTTTTCGGCAGGGGGCCCTCTACGAGCAGTACTTC.

The chain uses TRBV7-2 and TRBJ2-5; TRBD2 aligns across 11 bases. Germline-derived CDR1 and CDR2 are SGHTA and FQGNSA. CDR3 size: 16 residues. The V gene end was trimmed by 5 bases and the J gene end by 3 bases; junction bases not matched to a gene: 8. This CDR3 is CASSRPLAGAEETQYF. CDR3 nucleotides: TGTGCCAGCAGCCGACCACTAGCGGGGGCCGAAGAGACCCAGTACTTC.

The V and J genes are TRBV27 and TRBJ1-1, with D unclear. Trimming took 4 bases from V and 4 from J, leaving 13 bases between them. CDR3 size: 14 residues. Germline assignment: CDR1 MNHEY and CDR2 SMNVEV (reference sequence). The CDR3: CASSYGVGGTEAFF. CDR3 nucleotide sequence: TGTGCCAGCAGTTACGGGGTTGGTGGCACTGAAGCTTTCTTT.

This clone was seen just once. Other DNA sequences in the same sample also yield this CDR3. For the CDR3, the DNA is TGTGCCAGTAGTATATCCGGGGGGACCGGGGAGCTGTTTTTT. Its translation: CASSISGGTGELFF. This chain connects TRBV19 to TRBJ2-2; the match to TRBD2 covers 7 bases. This CDR3 spans 14 amino acids. Looked up from germline, CDR1 is LNHDA and CDR2 is SQIVND (reference sequence). V was clipped by 2 bases and J by 5 bases; unmatched bases: 2.

The chain couples TRBV27 to TRBJ1-5; 10 nucleotides agree with TRBD1. This CDR3 has 15 amino acids. CDR1 MNHEY and CDR2 SMNVEV come from the germline V gene (reference sequence). J was trimmed by 6 bases and V by 3 bases; bases with no gene match: 5. This CDR3 reads CASSLGGQGTQPQHF. CDR3 nucleotide sequence: TGTGCCAGCAGTTTGGGGGGACAGGGGACTCAGCCCCAGCATTTT.

The chain links TRBV12-5 to TRBJ1-2, with D unclear. The CDR3 contains 13 residues. Germline lookup yields CDR1 LGHNT and CDR2 FRNRAP. The V and J ends lost 2 bases and 2 bases respectively, with 6 bases between them. The CDR3 DNA reads as TGTGCTAGTGGTTTGTTCCCCAACTATGGCTACACCTTC. It encodes CASGLFPNYGYTF.

This chain uses TRBV21-1 with TRBJ2-5. TRBV21-1 is a pseudogene locus. The CDR3 has 14 amino acids. DNA of the CDR3: TGTGCCAGCGGCGACCGGACTTGGGGGGAGACCCAGTACTTC. Protein product: CASGDRTWGETQYF.

The chain is built from TRBV19 and TRBJ2-1, with TRBD2 identical over 14 bases. CDR1 is LNHDA, CDR2 SQIVND, per germline (reference sequence). The CDR3 has 17 amino acids. V lost 4 bases to trimming and J lost 4 bases; unmatched junction nucleotides: 6. CDR3 nucleotide sequence: TGTGCCAGTAGTAGGGGGACTAGCGGGAGCCTTTACAATGAGCAGTTCTTC. Its translation is CASSRGTSGSLYNEQFF.

The table lists this clone with many counts. One junction end does not reproduce the germline sequence, and a read error may be involved. V is TRBV7-7 and J is TRBJ2-1; 8 bases match TRBD2. Germline CDR1 SSHAT, CDR2 FNYEAQ (reference sequence). This CDR3 has 16 residues. CDR3 residues: CASSIAGKASYNEQFF. The CDR3 DNA follows: TGTGCTAGCAGCATAGCGGGAAAAGCCTCCTACAATGAGCAGTTCTTC.

As regards this clone: The same CDR3 can be traced to other DNA sequences in this sample. This chain links TRBV25-1 with TRBJ2-7; D uncertain. Trimming removed 4 bases from V and 3 bases from J, with 4 bases in between. There are 11 residues in the CDR3. Germline loops: CDR1 MGHDK, CDR2 SYGVNS. This CDR3 is CASSAFYEQYF. CDR3 nucleotides: TGTGCCAGCAGTGCTTTCTACGAGCAGTACTTC.

The count of this clone is one. This chain connects TRBV2 to TRBJ1-6; tentative D call: TRBD1 (6 bases). The V end lost 7 bases, the J end lost 8 bases, and 15 bases lay between the germline ends. Germline CDR1 is SNHLY and CDR2 is FYNNEI. The CDR3 extends over 14 amino acids. The CDR3 here is CASTPGTRYSPLHF. CDR3 sequence (DNA): TGTGCCAGCACCCCCGGGACACGCTATTCACCCCTCCACTTT.

The rearrangement joins TRBV2 to TRBJ2-1; 14 bases match TRBD2. This CDR3 is built from 19 residues. In germline, CDR1 is SNHLY, CDR2 FYNNEI. The V segment lost 3 bases and the J segment 7 bases; nucleotides outside the gene matches: 14. Here the CDR3 reads CASSELLGLAGEEGNEQFF. CDR3 sequence (DNA): TGTGCCAGCAGTGAGCTCCTGGGACTAGCGGGAGAAGAAGGGAATGAGCAGTTCTTC. Variable domain in full (rest from reference TRBV2 and TRBJ2-1): EPEVTQTPSHQVTQMGQEVILRCVPISNHLYFYWYRQILGQKVEFLVSFYNNEISEKSEIFDDQFSVERPDGSNFTLKIRSTKLEDSAMYFCASSELLGLAGEEGNEQFFGPGTRLTVL.

V and J are TRBV19 and TRBJ1-1, with 7 nucleotides matching TRBD1. The CDR3 totals 15 residues. Germline V lookup: CDR1 LNHDA, CDR2 SQIVND (reference sequence). The V segment lost 6 bases and the J segment 5 bases; nucleotides outside the gene matches: 12. CDR3 DNA: TGTGCCAGTAGACCTCGACAGGGAGGTGAGACTGAAGCTTTCTTT. It translates to CASRPRQGGETEAFF.

The CDR3: CASSPRGGAISGANVLTF. The DNA of the CDR3 is TGTGCCAGCAGCCCGCGGGGCGGGGCGATCTCTGGGGCCAACGTCCTGACTTTC. This chain links TRBV7-3 with TRBJ2-6; tentative D call: TRBD2 (6 bases). V gave up 5 bases and J gave up 0 bases, with 17 bases separating them. Per germline, CDR1 SGHTA and CDR2 FQGTGA. The CDR3 extends over 18 amino acids.